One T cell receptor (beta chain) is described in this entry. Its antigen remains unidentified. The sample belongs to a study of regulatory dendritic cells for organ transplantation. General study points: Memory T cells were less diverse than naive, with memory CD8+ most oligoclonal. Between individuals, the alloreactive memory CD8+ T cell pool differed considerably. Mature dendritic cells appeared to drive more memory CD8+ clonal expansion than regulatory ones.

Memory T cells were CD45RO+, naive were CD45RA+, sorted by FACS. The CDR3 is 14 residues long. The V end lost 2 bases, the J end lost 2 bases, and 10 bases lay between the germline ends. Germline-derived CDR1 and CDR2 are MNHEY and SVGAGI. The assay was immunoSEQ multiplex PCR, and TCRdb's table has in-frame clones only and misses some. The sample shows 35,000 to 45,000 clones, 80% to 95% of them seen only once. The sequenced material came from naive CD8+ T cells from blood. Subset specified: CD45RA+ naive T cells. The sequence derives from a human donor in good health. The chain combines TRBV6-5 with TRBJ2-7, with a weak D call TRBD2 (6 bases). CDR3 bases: TGTGCCAGCAGTTACGTGGGGGGAGCCTACGAGCAGTACTTC. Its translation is CASSYVGGAYEQYF.